This T cell receptor (beta chain) was sequenced for a study of cytomegalovirus exposure and HLA in healthy donors. The germline V and J ends were trimmed by 4 bases and 3 bases, with 13 bases remaining between them. Germline loops: CDR1 SGHRS, CDR2 YFSETQ. The CDR3 has 14 residues. Sequenced by immunoSEQ multiplex PCR; TCRdb stores in-frame clones only, minus some. There are around 140,000 clones in the sample; 80% to 90% occur only once, and more than 0.95% lies in the top ten. This clone was seen many times. The sequence was collected from a woman aged 18 to 35 in good health and CMV-seronegative. V gene TRBV5-1 combines with J gene TRBJ1-1; weak D call: TRBD1 (6 bases). Sequencing input: PBMCs. Here the CDR3 DNA reads TGCGCCAGCAGCCCTGACAGGCTGGACACTGAAGCTTTCTTT. It codes for CASSPDRLDTEAFF.